The 27 T cell receptor beta chains given below trace back to one sample, sequenced in a study of shared clonotypes between healthy human individuals. This table comes from immunoSEQ multiplex PCR, and its TCRdb copy is limited to in-frame clones, with some not included. The sample shows about 330,000 clones, about nine tenths of them seen only once. The sample comprised memory CD8+ T cells sorted from blood. The subset is: CD45RO+ cells pooled with CCR7-negative TemRA cells. These receptors all come from a man in his late teens or twenties in good health.

The chain's CDR3 is CASSVRDRDSPLHF. The CDR3 DNA sequence: TGTGCCAGCAGCGTCCGGGACAGGGATTCACCCCTCCACTTT. The chain combines TRBV5-7 with TRBJ1-6; 9 nucleotides agree with TRBD1. TRBV5-7 has ORF status, its function being uncertain. The CDR3 runs 14 residues. V lost 4 bases, J lost 8 bases, and 4 bases stayed unmatched.

The chain employs TRBV13 and TRBJ1-2; tentatively, D is TRBD1 (5 bases). The V gene lost 6 bases and the J gene lost 4 bases, with 21 bases spanning the gap. Germline V CDR1 and CDR2: PRHDT, FYEKMQ (reference sequence). The CDR3 consists of 16 residues. The CDR3 is CASSHRDGNYIYGYTF. The CDR3 DNA is TGTGCCAGCAGTCATCGGGACGGAAACTACATCTATGGCTACACCTTC.

J is TRBJ1-2 and V is TRBV6-5, with a weak D call TRBD1 (5 bases). CDR3 length: 13 residues. Germline CDR1 MNHEY, CDR2 SVGAGI. V lost 5 bases and J lost 4, with 11 bases in between. The chain's CDR3 is CASSSGGAYGYTF. The CDR3 DNA is TGTGCCAGCAGTAGCGGTGGGGCCTATGGCTACACCTTC.

This clone has only one observation. The chain couples TRBV12-5 to TRBJ2-3; D is unclear. The CDR3 contains 12 residues. V lost 0 bases, J lost 6 bases, and 4 bases lay in between. Germline lookup yields CDR1 LGHNT and CDR2 FRNRAP. The CDR3 reads CASGLVADTQYF. CDR3 sequence (DNA): TGTGCTAGTGGTTTGGTGGCGGATACGCAGTATTTT.

The chain recombines TRBV7-9 with TRBJ2-5, with TRBD2 as a possible D gene (6 bases). Germline CDR1 reads SEHNR; CDR2 reads FQNEAQ (reference sequence). With 5 bases removed from V and 5 bases from J, the gap between germline ends came to 12 bases. There are 13 residues in the CDR3. The CDR3 bases are TGTGCCAGCAGCCATACTAGCTTGGAGACCCAGTACTTC. Protein sequence: CASSHTSLETQYF.

The chain has TRBV25-1 and TRBJ1-2; 7 bases map to TRBD1. Trimming at V came to 1 base and at J to 6 bases, leaving 5 bases not matched to a gene. Per germline, CDR1 MGHDK and CDR2 SYGVNS. The CDR3 runs to 14 residues. This chain's CDR3 is CASSEWGTDDGYTF. In DNA, the CDR3 is TGTGCCAGCAGTGAATGGGGGACAGATGATGGCTACACCTTC.

The CDR3 sequence: CASSSGKPGQGIYEQYF. CDR3 bases: TGTGCCAGCAGCTCCGGAAAGCCGGGACAGGGTATTTACGAGCAGTACTTC. The chain links TRBV5-4 to TRBJ2-7, with 9 bases lining up with TRBD1. Trimming at V came to 3 bases and at J to 4 bases, leaving 14 bases not matched to a gene. This CDR3 is built from 17 residues. CDR1 is SGHNT, CDR2 YYREEE, per germline (reference sequence).

J is TRBJ2-4 and V is TRBV7-9; the match to TRBD1 covers 7 bases. The V gene end was trimmed by 4 bases and the J gene end by 8 bases; junction bases not matched to a gene: 8. The CDR3 is 14 amino acids. Germline V CDR1 and CDR2: SEHNR, FQNEAQ (reference sequence). CDR3 in DNA: TGTGCCAGCAGCTCCCCCGGACAGGTAGACATTCAGTACTTC. This translates into CASSSPGQVDIQYF.

V gene TRBV9 combines with J gene TRBJ2-2, with D possibly called TRBD1 or TRBD2 (5 bases each). V was shortened by 3 bases and J by 4 bases, with 7 bases between the two germline ends. CDR1 SGDLS and CDR2 YYNGEE come from the germline V gene. CDR3 length equals 13 residues. The CDR3 nucleotides are TGTGCCAGCAGCGCTGGGACCACCGGGGAGCTGTTTTTT. It translates to CASSAGTTGELFF.

This sequence joins TRBV4-1 and TRBJ2-7; D not resolved. The germline gives CDR1 MGHRA, CDR2 YSYEKL. V was cut by 1 base and J by 5 bases, with 6 bases left in between. CDR3 length: 12 amino acids. CDR3 sequence reads: CASSQVDDEQYF. The CDR3 DNA follows: TGCGCCAGCAGCCAAGTTGATGACGAGCAGTACTTC.

V and J are TRBV2 and TRBJ1-5, with D possibly being TRBD1 (5 bases). V was pared by 3 bases and J by 3 bases, with 9 bases between. This CDR3 is 14 amino acids long. Germline assignment: CDR1 SNHLY and CDR2 FYNNEI. For the CDR3, the DNA is TGTGCCAGCAGTGACGGGGGTTACAATCAGCCCCAGCATTTT. Amino acid sequence: CASSDGGYNQPQHF.

The genes are TRBV9 and TRBJ2-7; no definite D call. Germline-derived CDR1 and CDR2 are SGDLS and YYNGEE. The V end lost 0 bases, the J end lost 2 bases, and 12 bases lay between the germline ends. The CDR3 runs 15 residues. The CDR3 nucleotides are TGTGCCAGCAGCGTAGGAGACTCTGCTACCTACGAGCAGTACTTC. Translation: CASSVGDSATYEQYF.

The chain couples TRBV5-1 to TRBJ1-4; a possible D gene is TRBD1 (5 bases). The CDR3 length is 14 residues. V was clipped by 4 bases and J by 1 base, with 8 bases between them. CDR1 is SGHRS, CDR2 YFSETQ, per germline. The CDR3 loop is CASSRDGTNEKLFF. The CDR3 DNA sequence: TGCGCCAGCAGCCGGGACGGAACTAATGAAAAACTGTTTTTT.

The sample holds one count of this clone. Just one base apart from a much larger clone, this may be a read error. The chain employs TRBV27 and TRBJ2-7, with 10 bases lining up with TRBD1. The CDR3 is 13 amino acids. Losses at the gene ends were 3 bases for V and 5 bases for J; bases not matched to a gene: 1. Germline CDR1 is MNHEY and CDR2 is SMNVEV (reference sequence). As DNA, the CDR3 is TGTGCCAGCAGTTTCGGGACAGGGGACGAGCAGTACTTC. Translated: CASSFGTGDEQYF.

The chain links TRBV7-3 to TRBJ2-5, with a tentative D call TRBD1 (6 bases). V was pared by 2 bases and J by 3 bases, with 13 bases between. Germline V gene data show CDR1 as SGHTA and CDR2 as FQGTGA. CDR3 length: 15 amino acids. The CDR3 sequence is CASSLGARGKETQYF. Written as DNA, the CDR3 is TGTGCCAGCAGCTTAGGGGCCAGGGGCAAAGAGACCCAGTACTTC.

This clone was observed once. V usage is TRBV7-2 and J usage is TRBJ2-7, with a weak D call TRBD1 (6 bases). V dropped 6 bases and J dropped 6 bases, with 18 bases sitting between them. CDR3 length: 14 amino acids. Germline lookup yields CDR1 SGHTA and CDR2 FQGNSA. CDR3 DNA: TGTGCCAGCAGTTCCCTGCAGGGGTTGTTCGAGCAGTACTTC. It translates to CASSSLQGLFEQYF.

This clone has a single count. The chain uses TRBV30 and TRBJ2-2; 8 nucleotides agree with TRBD2. J gave up 4 bases and V 3 bases, and 4 bases lay outside the gene matches. The CDR3 has 14 amino acids. Germline V gene data show CDR1 as GTSNPN and CDR2 as SVGIG (reference sequence). The CDR3 is CAWRLAGRTGELFF. CDR3 bases: TGTGCCTGGAGGCTAGCGGGCCGCACCGGGGAGCTGTTTTTT.

This sequence joins TRBV11-3 and TRBJ2-7, with TRBD2 matching 8 bases. The CDR3 covers 13 residues. Germline lookup yields CDR1 SGHNT and CDR2 YENEEA. V dropped 4 bases and J dropped 5; count of bases not matched to a gene: 4. In DNA form, the CDR3 reads TGTGCCAGCAGCTCCGGGACTAGTAACGAGCAGTACTTC. Translating it yields CASSSGTSNEQYF.

This clone was counted a few times. The DNA of the CDR3 is TGTGCCAGCAGCTTAGAGGGGACTAGCGGGGTCGGAAAGCAGTACTTC. The encoded protein is CASSLEGTSGVGKQYF. The V call is TRBV11-3, the J call TRBJ2-7, with 13 bases identical to TRBD2. CDR1 and CDR2 (germline): SGHNT, YENEEA. J was trimmed by 8 bases and V by 0 bases; bases with no gene match: 7. The CDR3 contains 16 residues.

There are many counts of this clone. This CDR3 is also generated by other DNA sequences in the sample. This chain connects TRBV28 to TRBJ1-5; D is ambiguous. The V and J ends lost 6 bases and 0 bases respectively, with 9 bases between them. Per the germline V gene, CDR1 is MDHEN and CDR2 is SYDVKM. The CDR3 consists of 14 residues. Here the CDR3 reads CASRLSLSNQPQHF. The CDR3 nucleotides read TGTGCCAGCAGGTTAAGCCTTAGCAATCAGCCCCAGCATTTT.

This chain uses TRBV2 with TRBJ2-2, with 10 positions matching TRBD1. Germline V gene data show CDR1 as SNHLY and CDR2 as FYNNEI. The J segment lost 4 bases and the V segment lost 8 bases, leaving 4 bases of the junction unmatched. The CDR3 runs 14 residues. The CDR3 is CASERTGGTGELFF. DNA for the CDR3: TGTGCCAGCGAAAGGACAGGGGGCACCGGGGAGCTGTTTTTT.

This chain links TRBV6-5 with TRBJ1-4, with 9 bases aligning to TRBD1. Per the germline V gene, CDR1 is MNHEY and CDR2 is SVGAGI. J lost 8 bases, V lost 7 bases, and 11 bases had no gene match. The CDR3 is 15 residues long. CDR3 sequence reads: CASTDEQGAWEKLFF. The CDR3, as DNA: TGTGCCAGCACCGACGAACAGGGGGCCTGGGAAAAACTGTTTTTT.

The rearrangement links TRBV28 to TRBJ1-2, with a tentative D call TRBD1 (5 bases). Germline assignment: CDR1 MDHEN and CDR2 SYDVKM. The V and J ends lost 6 bases and 4 bases respectively, with 18 bases between them. This CDR3 contains 15 residues. This CDR3 is CASSPGEGTPYGYTF. As DNA, the CDR3 is TGTGCCAGCAGCCCGGGCGAGGGGACCCCCTATGGCTACACCTTC.

V gene TRBV10-2 combines with J gene TRBJ1-2; D is uncertain. With 2 bases removed from V and 4 bases from J, the gap between germline ends came to 11 bases. CDR3 length: 14 amino acids. The germline CDR1 and CDR2 sequences are WSHSY and SAAADI. CDR3 amino acids: CASSEVQGLYGYTF. Written as DNA, the CDR3 is TGCGCCAGCAGTGAGGTACAAGGACTCTATGGCTACACCTTC.

The chain combines TRBV14 with TRBJ2-2, with D possibly being TRBD1 (5 bases). The CDR3 spans 13 residues. V lost 4 bases to trimming and J lost 4 bases, with 7 bases between them. Germline loops: CDR1 SGHDN, CDR2 FVKESK. The CDR3 loop is CASSPQGTGELFF. The CDR3 DNA reads TGTGCCAGCAGCCCCCAGGGCACCGGGGAGCTGTTTTTT.

J is TRBJ2-1 and V is TRBV27; possibly TRBD1 for D (6 bases). The CDR3 totals 14 residues. The germline CDR1 and CDR2 sequences are MNHEY and SMNVEV (reference sequence). The ends were cut back, 2 bases at V and 2 bases at J, with 7 bases in the middle. In DNA, the CDR3 is TGTGCCAGCAGTTTAACAGGGACCTACAATGAGCAGTTCTTC. Amino acid sequence: CASSLTGTYNEQFF.

The chain combines TRBV9 with TRBJ1-1, with D unclear. Per the germline V gene, CDR1 is SGDLS and CDR2 is YYNGEE. This CDR3 region has 14 residues. The germline V and J ends were trimmed by 4 bases and 1 base, with 11 bases remaining between them. The CDR3 DNA reads TGTGCCAGCAGCCCTTGGTGGGGGAACACTGAAGCTTTCTTT. It yields the protein CASSPWWGNTEAFF.